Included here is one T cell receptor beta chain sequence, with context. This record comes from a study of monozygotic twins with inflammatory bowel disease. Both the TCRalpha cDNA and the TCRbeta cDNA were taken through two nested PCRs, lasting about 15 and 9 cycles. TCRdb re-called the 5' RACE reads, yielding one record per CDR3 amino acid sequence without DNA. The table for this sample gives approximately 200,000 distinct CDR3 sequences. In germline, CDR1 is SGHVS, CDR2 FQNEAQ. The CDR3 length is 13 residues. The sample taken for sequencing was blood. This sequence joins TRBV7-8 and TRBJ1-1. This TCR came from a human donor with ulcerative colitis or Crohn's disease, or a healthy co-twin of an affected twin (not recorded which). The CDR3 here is CASSLTRNTEAFF.